This TCR beta chain appears in the sequencing data of a study of blood T cell repertoires in COVID-19. This table comes from immunoSEQ multiplex PCR, and its TCRdb copy is limited to in-frame clones, with some not included. The sample records approximately 77,000 clones, around 77% being singletons. The CDR3 totals 12 residues. Germline V lookup: CDR1 SGHDN, CDR2 FVKESK. V was shortened by 4 bases and J by 4 bases, with 7 bases between the two germline ends. What was sequenced was peripheral blood. This receptor was obtained from a man between 65 and 85 years old with active or convalescent COVID-19. The genes are TRBV14 and TRBJ1-2; D is perhaps TRBD1 (6 bases). The CDR3 reads CASSPDSYGYTF. CDR3 coding DNA: TGTGCCAGCAGCCCGGACAGCTATGGCTACACCTTC.